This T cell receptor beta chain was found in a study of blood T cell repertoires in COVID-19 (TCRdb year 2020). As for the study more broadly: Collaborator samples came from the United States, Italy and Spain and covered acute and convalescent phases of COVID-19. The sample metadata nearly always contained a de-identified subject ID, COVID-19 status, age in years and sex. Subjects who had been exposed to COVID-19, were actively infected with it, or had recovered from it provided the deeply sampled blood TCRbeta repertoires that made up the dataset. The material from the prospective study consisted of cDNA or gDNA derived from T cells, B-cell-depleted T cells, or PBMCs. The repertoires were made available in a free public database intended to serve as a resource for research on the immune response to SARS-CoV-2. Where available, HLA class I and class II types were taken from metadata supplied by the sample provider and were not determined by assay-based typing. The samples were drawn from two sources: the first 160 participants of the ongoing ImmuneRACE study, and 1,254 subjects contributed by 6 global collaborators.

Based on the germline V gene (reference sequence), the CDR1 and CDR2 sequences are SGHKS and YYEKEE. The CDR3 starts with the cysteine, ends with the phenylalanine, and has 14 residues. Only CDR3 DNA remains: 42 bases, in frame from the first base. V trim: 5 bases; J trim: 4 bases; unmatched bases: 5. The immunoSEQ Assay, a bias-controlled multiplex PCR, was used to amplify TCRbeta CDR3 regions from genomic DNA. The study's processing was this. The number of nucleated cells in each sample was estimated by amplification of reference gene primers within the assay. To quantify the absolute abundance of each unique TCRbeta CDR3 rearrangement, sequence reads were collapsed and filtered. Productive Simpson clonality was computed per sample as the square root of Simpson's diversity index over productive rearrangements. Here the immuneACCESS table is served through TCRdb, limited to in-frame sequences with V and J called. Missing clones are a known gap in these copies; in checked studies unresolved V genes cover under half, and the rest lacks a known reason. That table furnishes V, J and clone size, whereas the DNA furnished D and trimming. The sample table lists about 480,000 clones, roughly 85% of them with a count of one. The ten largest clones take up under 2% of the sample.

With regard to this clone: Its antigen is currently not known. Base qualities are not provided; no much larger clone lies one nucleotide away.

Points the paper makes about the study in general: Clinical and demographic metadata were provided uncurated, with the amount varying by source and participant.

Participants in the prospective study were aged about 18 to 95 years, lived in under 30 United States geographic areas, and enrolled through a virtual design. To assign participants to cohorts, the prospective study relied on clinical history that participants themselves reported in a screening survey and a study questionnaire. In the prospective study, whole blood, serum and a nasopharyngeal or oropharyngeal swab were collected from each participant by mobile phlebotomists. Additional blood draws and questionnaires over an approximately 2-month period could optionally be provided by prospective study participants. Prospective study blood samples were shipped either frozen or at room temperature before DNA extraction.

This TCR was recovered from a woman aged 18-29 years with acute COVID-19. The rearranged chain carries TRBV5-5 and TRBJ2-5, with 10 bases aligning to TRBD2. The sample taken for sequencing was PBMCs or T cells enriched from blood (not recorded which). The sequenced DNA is TGTGCCAGCAGTGAGGGACTAGCGAGAGAGACCCAGTACTTC. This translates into CASSEGLARETQYF.